These 3 T cell receptor beta chains were all obtained from the same sample, sequenced in a study of regulatory T cells in long-lasting Graves disease. The time point was: newly diagnosed GD, antithyroid drugs for less than 3 months. PBMC RNA served as the TCR library source. TCR beta libraries were built with iRepertoire HTBI primers and Arm-PCR of CDR3 regions. A single record per CDR3 protein comes from TCRdb applying MiXCR to the multiplex PCR reads. The top ten clones hold over 7.5% of a sample with hundreds of thousands of distinct CDR3 sequences, approximately 12% of them seen once. These data also featured in a second study, about T cells in Graves' hyperthyroidism and ophthalmopathy.

The sample in question was peripheral blood mononuclear cells (PBMCs), obtained at new diagnosis, from a patient treated with antithyroid drugs. The source is a man between 25 and 39 years old with Graves disease.

This clonotype appeared many times. The chain is built from TRBV27 and TRBJ2-5; D may be TRBD2 (7 bases). The CDR3 totals 15 residues. Germline values: CDR1 MNHEY, CDR2 SMNVEV (reference sequence). The V end was cut by 6 bases, the J end by 0 bases, with 14 bases between. The CDR3 region has the DNA TGTGCCAGCAGACCTGGGGGGGGCTACCAAGAGACCCAGTACTTC. It encodes CASRPGGGYQETQYF.

V usage is TRBV28 and J usage is TRBJ2-1; D unclear. CDR1 and CDR2 (germline): MDHEN, SYDVKM. The CDR3 spans 13 residues. Trimming shortened V by 3 bases and J by 7 bases, and 10 bases separated the two germline ends. For the CDR3, the DNA is TGTGCCAGCAGTTTTCTCCCTAGAAATGAGCAGTTCTTC. Protein sequence: CASSFLPRNEQFF.

The chain links TRBV12-3 or TRBV12-4 to TRBJ2-5; D assignment may be TRBD1 or TRBD2 (5 bases each). Deletions cut 6 bases from V and 1 base from J, with 9 bases between. CDR3 length: 13 amino acids. The CDR3 loop reads CASRRDPQETQYF. The CDR3, as DNA: TGTGCCAGCAGACGGGACCCCCAAGAGACCCAGTACTTC.